Reported below is one TCR beta chain. The sample belongs to a study of shared clonotypes between healthy human individuals. Repertoires were generated with immunoSEQ multiplex PCR, while TCRdb's copy carries only in-frame clones and drops some. This table holds 2,500,000 or so clones, approximately 90% found once. Germline loops: CDR1 SGHRS, CDR2 YFSETQ. Trimming cost V 7 bases and J 4 bases; bases outside gene matches: 13. This CDR3 has 16 residues. The chain joins TRBV5-1 to TRBJ2-3; 9 nucleotides agree with TRBD1. Material for sequencing was naive CD4+ T cells from PBMCs. Subset meaning: CD45RA+ positively selected. This sequence was found in a young man in good health. Some clones in this sample may be carry-over from other donors' samples. In DNA form, the CDR3 reads TGCGCCAGCGGACTACCACGGGACAGGGAGTCAGATACGCAGTATTTT. The encoded protein is CASGLPRDRESDTQYF.